The table lists the clone carrying this T cell receptor (beta chain) with a few counts. The antigen is unknown. This specimen comes from a study of T cells in Graves' hyperthyroidism and ophthalmopathy. TCR beta CDR3 regions were amplified from RNA transcripts. HTBI primers were the set used in a first-round RT-PCR of the TCR CDR3. TCRdb re-called the multiplex PCR reads through MiXCR, storing one row per CDR3 protein. The sample has approximately 330,000 distinct CDR3 sequences, roughly 18% seen once. The CDR3 consists of 13 residues. Germline V gene lookup returns CDR1 SQVTM and CDR2 ANQGSEA. V lost 4 bases to trimming and J lost 3 bases, with 11 bases between them. Whole-study findings and limits: Stable hyperthyroidism was separated from ophthalmopathy by a model based on 13 V-J features. Expanded thyroid clonotypes (above 0.001) were mostly also found in blood.

The clonotype was recovered from a woman in her forties or fifties with Graves' hyperthyroidism. Sequencing was carried out using blood. The V call is TRBV29-1, the J call TRBJ2-3, with D perhaps matching TRBD2 (6 bases). The CDR3 DNA is TGCAGCGTTGGAACGGGGGTGACAGATACGCAGTATTTT. It is translated as CSVGTGVTDTQYF.